Detailed here is one T cell receptor beta chain. Its antigen is not identified. The sample originates from a study of cytotoxic CD8 clonotypes in ibrutinib-treated CLL. The table came from immunoSEQ multiplex PCR; TCRdb's copy has only in-frame clones and leaves some out. Among 30,000 to 40,000 clones listed, 49% were seen once. The CDR3 consists of 16 residues. Germline V gene sequence: CDR1 SNHLY, CDR2 FYNNEI. Trimming took 6 bases from V and 3 from J, leaving 18 bases between them. The study's findings and limits: Sample timing was unmatched between remission and later-progressing patients; lymph nodes unstudied.

The TCR was taken from a human donor with chronic lymphocytic leukemia. Source: PBMCs, taken before ibrutinib treatment. V usage is TRBV2 and J usage is TRBJ1-5; possible D gene TRBD1, 6 bases. The CDR3 DNA follows: TGTGCCAGCAGAGCCTCGTGGGGGGCCGACAATCAGCCCCAGCATTTT. Its translation is CASRASWGADNQPQHF. The full variable domain, completed using reference TRBV2 and TRBJ1-5, is EPEVTQTPSHQVTQMGQEVILRCVPISNHLYFYWYRQILGQKVEFLVSFYNNEISEKSEIFDDQFSVERPDGSNFTLKIRSTKLEDSAMYFCASRASWGADNQPQHFGDGTRLSIL.